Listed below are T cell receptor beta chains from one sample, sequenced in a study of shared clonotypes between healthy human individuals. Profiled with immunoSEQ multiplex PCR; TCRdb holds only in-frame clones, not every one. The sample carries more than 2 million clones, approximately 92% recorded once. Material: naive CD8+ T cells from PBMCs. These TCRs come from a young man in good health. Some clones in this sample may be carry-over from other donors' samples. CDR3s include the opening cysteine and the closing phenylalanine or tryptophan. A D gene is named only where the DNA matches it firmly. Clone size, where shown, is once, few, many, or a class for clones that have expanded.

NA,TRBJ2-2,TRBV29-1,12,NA,TGCAGCGTGAACCGGAACACCGGGGAGCTGTTTTTT,CSVNRNTGELFF
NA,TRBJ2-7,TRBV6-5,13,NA,TGTGCCAGCAGTTCCGACGACATGTCAGAGCAGTACTTC,CASSSDDMSEQYF
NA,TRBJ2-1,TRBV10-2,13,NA,TGCGCCAGCAGTGCCCCCCCAGGCGATGAGCAGTTCTTC,CASSAPPGDEQFF
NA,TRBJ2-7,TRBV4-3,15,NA,TGCGCCAGCAGCCTTACCCCTTGGAGCTCCTACGAGCAGTACTTC,CASSLTPWSSYEQYF
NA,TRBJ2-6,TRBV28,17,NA,TGTGCCAGCAGCTGGCCGGACGGGAGCTCTGGGGCCAACGTCCTGACTTTC,CASSWPDGSSGANVLTF
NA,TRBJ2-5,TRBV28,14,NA,TGTGCCAGCAGCCCAGGACAGTACCAAGAGACCCAGTACTTC,CASSPGQYQETQYF
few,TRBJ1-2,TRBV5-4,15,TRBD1,TGTGCCAGCAGCTTGGGAGAGGGGGCTAGGAATGGCTACACCTTC,CASSLGEGARNGYTF
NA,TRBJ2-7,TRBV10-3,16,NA,TGTGCCATCAGTGACATGGGCCTGCGTTCGTCCTACGAGCAGTACTTC,CAISDMGLRSSYEQYF
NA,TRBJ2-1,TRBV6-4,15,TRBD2,TGTGCCAGCAGTGACCTAGCGGGTGCTTACAATGAGCAGTTCTTC,CASSDLAGAYNEQFF
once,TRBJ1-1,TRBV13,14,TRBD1,TGTGCCAGCACCGAGGGGACAGGGAACACTGAAGCTTTCTTT,CASTEGTGNTEAFF
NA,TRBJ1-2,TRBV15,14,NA,TGTGCCACCAGCTCTCAGACAGGACACTATGGCTACACCTTC,CATSSQTGHYGYTF
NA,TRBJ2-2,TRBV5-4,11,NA,TGTGCCAGCAGCGAGGCCGGGGAGCTGTTTTTT,CASSEAGELFF
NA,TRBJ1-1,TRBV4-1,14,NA,TGCGCCAGCAGCATCAACAGGATGAACACTGAAGCTTTCTTT,CASSINRMNTEAFF
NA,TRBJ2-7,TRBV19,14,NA,TGTGCCAGTAGTACGGGAGGGGGCGGCTACGAGCAGTACTTC,CASSTGGGGYEQYF
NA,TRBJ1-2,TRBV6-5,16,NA,TGTGCCAGCAGTTTACTGGTCGGCAGGGGCCAGATCCTCTACACCTTC,CASSLLVGRGQILYTF
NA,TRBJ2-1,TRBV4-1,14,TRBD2,TGCGCCAGCAGCCAAAGCGGGACCTACAATGAGCAGTTCTTC,CASSQSGTYNEQFF
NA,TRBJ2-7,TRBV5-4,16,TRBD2,TGTGCCAGCAGCTCGCCTCTCGGGGGACTAACCTACGAGCAGTACTTC,CASSSPLGGLTYEQYF
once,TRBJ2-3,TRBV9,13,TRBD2,TGTGCCAGCAGTTTCGGGAGGGCAGATACGCAGTATTTT,CASSFGRADTQYF
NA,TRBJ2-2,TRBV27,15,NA,TGTGCCAGCAGTTTGCTAGCCGGGGCCTTAGGGGAGCTGTTTTTT,CASSLLAGALGELFF
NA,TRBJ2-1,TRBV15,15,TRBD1,TGTGCCACCAGCGGCCGGGACAGGGGCTACAATGAGCAGTTCTTC,CATSGRDRGYNEQFF
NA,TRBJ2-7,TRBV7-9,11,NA,TGTGCCAGCAGCCGAAGCTACGAGCAGTACTTC,CASSRSYEQYF
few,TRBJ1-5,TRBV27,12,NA,TGTGCCAGCAAGGACGGGAACGGGCCCCAGCATTTT,CASKDGNGPQHF